One sample yielded the 32 T cell receptor beta chains listed below, sequenced in a study of blood T cell repertoires in COVID-19. This table comes from immunoSEQ multiplex PCR, and its TCRdb copy is limited to in-frame clones, with some not included. The sample records around 440,000 clones, about 91% being singletons. The sequencing input was peripheral blood. The receptor source for this set is a woman between 45 and 60 years old with COVID-19, enrolled during active disease.

CDR3 in DNA: TGTGCCAGCAGCTTAAGGTCTCCCGGGGAGGTCCGAAGGAGGCAGTTCTTC. This encodes CASSLRSPGEVRRRQFF. The V call is TRBV7-9, the J call TRBJ2-1; D perhaps matches TRBD2 (6 bases). The CDR3 extends over 17 amino acids. CDR1 is SEHNR and CDR2 is FQNEAQ in the germline V gene (reference sequence). Trimming removed 2 bases at V and 12 bases at J, with 26 bases between.

The chain couples TRBV6-5 to TRBJ2-7, with TRBD1 identical over 10 bases. This CDR3 spans 15 amino acids. Germline CDR1 reads MNHEY; CDR2 reads SVGAGI. V lost 6 bases to trimming and J lost 2 bases; unmatched junction nucleotides: 7. CDR3 nucleotides: TGTGCCAGCAGCACCCGGGACAGGGGACCCTACGAGCAGTACTTC. It specifies CASSTRDRGPYEQYF.

CDR3 bases: TGCAGAACTAAACGGGGCACTGAAGCTTTCTTT. Its translation: CRTKRGTEAFF. The genes are TRBV20-1 and TRBJ1-1; D gene uncertain. Germline V gene lookup returns CDR1 DFQATT and CDR2 SNEGSKA (reference sequence). The CDR3 has 11 residues.

This chain uses TRBV5-4 with TRBJ1-2, with TRBD1 as a possible D gene (6 bases). This CDR3 is 14 amino acids long. Germline V gives CDR1 SGHNT, CDR2 YYREEE (reference sequence). The V gene lost 3 bases and the J gene lost 7 bases, with 16 bases spanning the gap. CDR3 amino acids: CASSYVSRGGGYTF. The DNA for the CDR3 is TGTGCCAGCAGCTACGTGAGCAGGGGTGGTGGCTACACCTTC.

The J gene is TRBJ1-2, the V gene TRBV30; D perhaps matches TRBD1 (5 bases). Looked up from germline, CDR1 is GTSNPN and CDR2 is SVGIG (reference sequence). This CDR3 contains 12 residues. V lost 7 bases, J lost 2 bases, and 11 bases lay in between. CDR3 DNA sequence: TGTGCCTTACAGGATTTCAACTATGGCTACACCTTC. Protein product: CALQDFNYGYTF.

This clone showed up just once. The chain recombines TRBV13 with TRBJ2-3; the match to TRBD2 covers 8 bases. The CDR3 loop spans 15 amino acids. The germline V gene encodes CDR1 PRHDT and CDR2 FYEKMQ (reference sequence). J lost 1 base, V lost 5 bases, and 5 bases had no gene match. The CDR3 loop is CASSHPTSGTDTQYF. In DNA form, the CDR3 reads TGTGCCAGCAGCCACCCGACTAGCGGCACAGATACGCAGTATTTT. The full variable domain, in which reference TRBV13 and TRBJ2-3 provide the parts outside the CDR3, is AAGVIQSPRHLIKEKRETATLKCYPIPRHDTVYWYQQGPGQDPQFLISFYEKMQSDKGSIPDRFSAQQFSDYHSELNMSSLELGDSALYFCASSHPTSGTDTQYFGPGTRLTVL.

The chain uses TRBV2 and TRBJ2-1; possible D gene TRBD1, 6 bases. The CDR3 spans 15 residues. Germline CDR1 and CDR2: SNHLY and FYNNEI. V lost 3 bases, J lost 7 bases, and 16 bases lay in between. The CDR3 region has the DNA TGTGCCAGCAGTGACGATGGGTCCAGGGGAAATGAGCAGTTCTTC. Encoded protein: CASSDDGSRGNEQFF.

The J gene is TRBJ1-1, the V gene TRBV29-1; weak D call: TRBD1 (6 bases). Deletions cut 4 bases from V and 11 bases from J, with 11 bases between. CDR3 size: 10 residues. The germline CDR1 and CDR2 sequences are SQVTM and ANQGSEA. CDR3 region: CSVGAGVAFF. The CDR3 region has the DNA TGCAGCGTTGGGGCAGGGGTCGCTTTCTTT. Using reference TRBV29-1 and TRBJ1-1 for the parts outside the CDR3, the full variable domain is SAVISQKPSRDICQRGTSLTIQCQVDSQVTMMFWYRQQPGQSLTLIATANQGSEATYESGFVIDKFPISRPNLTFSTLTVSNMSPEDSSIYLCSVGAGVAFFGQGTRLTVV.

The chain couples TRBV10-1 to TRBJ1-6; D remains unclear. Germline values: CDR1 WNHNN, CDR2 SYGVQD (reference sequence). The CDR3 is 16 amino acids. The V and J ends lost 0 bases and 0 bases respectively, with 6 bases between them. DNA for the CDR3: TGCGCCAGCAGTGAGTCGGCCAGCTCCTATAATTCACCCCTCCACTTT. It codes for CASSESASSYNSPLHF.

Regarding this clone: The junction departs from the called germline gene at one end, perhaps through a read error. V and J are TRBV2 and TRBJ1-2; 7 bases are shared with TRBD1. Per germline, CDR1 SNHLY and CDR2 FYNNEI. The CDR3 runs 14 residues. The CDR3: CASNEGGKIYGYTF. The CDR3 region has the DNA TGTGCCAGCAATGAAGGGGGCAAGATCTATGGCTACACCTTC.

The rearrangement joins TRBV9 to TRBJ2-1; TRBD1 matches 8 bases. There are 14 residues in the CDR3. With 4 bases clipped from V and 8 bases from J, the junction kept 8 bases outside the gene matches. Germline V gives CDR1 SGDLS, CDR2 YYNGEE. The CDR3 here is CASSLGQGAYEQFF. The CDR3 DNA follows: TGTGCCAGCAGCCTGGGTCAGGGGGCATATGAGCAGTTCTTC.

The CDR3 reads CASTRGRNTGELFF. For the CDR3, the DNA is TGCGCCAGCACCCGAGGCAGAAACACCGGGGAGCTGTTTTTT. This sequence joins TRBV5-1 and TRBJ2-2; no clear D. The germline CDR1 and CDR2 sequences are SGHRS and YFSETQ. Trimming took 6 bases from V and 2 from J, leaving 11 bases between them. CDR3 length: 14 residues.

The chain links TRBV6-6 to TRBJ1-2; 7 bases map to TRBD1. Looked up from germline, CDR1 is MNHNY and CDR2 is SVGAGI (reference sequence). The CDR3 runs 11 residues. Germline trimming cut 7 bases from V and 13 bases from J; bases unmatched to any gene: 9. CDR3 coding DNA: TGTGCCAGCACCGACACAGGGGACAGCACCTTC. Translating it yields CASTDTGDSTF.

The sample holds a few counts of this clone. V and J are TRBV27 and TRBJ2-5; 7 bases agree with TRBD1. Germline CDR1 reads MNHEY; CDR2 reads SMNVEV (reference sequence). The CDR3 covers 14 residues. CDR3 sequence (DNA): TGTGTCACCGCAGGGGGTACCTTCCAAGAGACCCAGTACTTC. Translating gives CVTAGGTFQETQYF.

The V and J genes are TRBV24-1 and TRBJ1-2; 10 nucleotides align to TRBD1. In germline, CDR1 is KGHDR, CDR2 SFDVKD. There are 16 residues in the CDR3. Germline trimming cut 3 bases from V and 8 bases from J; bases unmatched to any gene: 11. As DNA, the CDR3 is TGTGCCACCAGTGATCCGTCCGGGACAGGGGTGGACGGCTACACCTTC. Residues: CATSDPSGTGVDGYTF.

The genes are TRBV7-9 and TRBJ2-7, with a weak D call TRBD1 (6 bases). CDR1 SEHNR and CDR2 FQNEAQ come from the germline V gene (reference sequence). The CDR3 length is 12 residues. V was shortened by 3 bases and J by 7 bases, with 10 bases between the two germline ends. CDR3: CASSLGTQEQYF. CDR3 coding DNA: TGTGCCAGCAGCTTGGGGACACAAGAGCAGTACTTC.

This chain connects TRBV7-9 to TRBJ1-6; D perhaps matches TRBD1 (6 bases). The CDR3 extends over 14 amino acids. CDR1 is SEHNR and CDR2 is FQNEAQ in the germline V gene (reference sequence). V dropped 1 base and J dropped 11 bases, with 12 bases sitting between them. CDR3 residues: CASSLVYEGAPLHF. The CDR3 bases are TGTGCCAGCAGCTTAGTGTACGAGGGGGCACCCCTCCACTTT.

This chain connects TRBV11-2 to TRBJ2-1; 11 bases line up with TRBD2. V trimming: 5 bases; J trimming: 4 bases; junction bases outside the gene matches: 4. Germline V CDR1 and CDR2: SGHAT, FQNNGV. CDR3 length: 15 residues. CDR3: CASSELAGAYNEQFF. The CDR3 nucleotides are TGTGCCAGCAGCGAACTAGCGGGGGCTTACAATGAGCAGTTCTTC. Full variable domain (outside the CDR3, taken from reference TRBV11-2 and TRBJ2-1): EAGVAQSPRYKIIEKRQSVAFWCNPISGHATLYWYQQILGQGPKLLIQFQNNGVVDDSQLPKDRFSAERLKGVDSTLKIQPAKLEDSAVYLCASSELAGAYNEQFFGPGTRLTVL.

The rearrangement joins TRBV19 to TRBJ2-7, with 7 bases identical to TRBD1. Germline-derived CDR1 and CDR2 are LNHDA and SQIVND (reference sequence). The CDR3 covers 17 residues. Trimming at V came to 6 bases and at J to 0 bases, leaving 14 bases not matched to a gene. CDR3 amino acids: CASSRTGRVGPSYEQYF. The CDR3 nucleotides are TGTGCCAGTAGCCGGACAGGAAGGGTGGGCCCCTCCTACGAGCAGTACTTC.

The chain employs TRBV6-5 and TRBJ1-1; 11 bases are shared with TRBD1. After removal of 5 bases from V and 3 bases from J, the junction contained 5 bases not matched to a gene. The germline V gene has CDR1 MNHEY and CDR2 SVGAGI. CDR3 length: 15 amino acids. The CDR3 bases are TGTGCCAGCAGTCCTGGACAGGGGGCAGACACTGAAGCTTTCTTT. It specifies CASSPGQGADTEAFF.

The gene calls are TRBV2 and TRBJ2-5; D is possibly TRBD2 (7 bases). This CDR3 has 13 residues. V lost 8 bases and J 2 bases, leaving 12 bases between the germline ends. Germline lookup yields CDR1 SNHLY and CDR2 FYNNEI. CDR3 coding DNA: TGTGCCAGCCGGGCGGGGGCTCAAGAGACCCAGTACTTC. This encodes CASRAGAQETQYF.

The rearrangement uses TRBV25-1 and TRBJ1-1, with TRBD1 matching 7 bases. Germline CDR1 MGHDK, CDR2 SYGVNS. The CDR3 is 15 amino acids. V lost 3 bases and J lost 3; bases outside the gene matches: 7. CDR3 protein: CASSDPSTGDTEAFF. The CDR3 DNA follows: TGTGCCAGCAGTGATCCATCTACAGGGGACACTGAAGCTTTCTTT.

J is TRBJ2-3 and V is TRBV14, with D possibly TRBD2 on 5 matching bases. The CDR3 has 17 residues. With 1 base removed from V and 0 bases from J, the gap between germline ends came to 14 bases. Germline V gene sequence: CDR1 SGHDN, CDR2 FVKESK. CDR3 residues: CASSQVDAGRSTDTQYF. CDR3 in DNA: TGTGCCAGCAGCCAAGTTGACGCGGGCCGTAGCACAGATACGCAGTATTTT.

The chain uses TRBV20-1 and TRBJ2-7; the D gene is possibly TRBD2 (7 bases). Germline assignment: CDR1 DFQATT and CDR2 SNEGSKA (reference sequence). Trimming shortened V by 3 bases and J by 3 bases, and 18 bases separated the two germline ends. The CDR3 runs to 15 residues. The CDR3 reads CSASIEGGALYEQYF. Written as DNA, the CDR3 is TGCAGTGCTAGTATAGAGGGGGGGGCACTCTACGAGCAGTACTTC.

The chain recombines TRBV7-2 with TRBJ1-1; D may be TRBD1 (6 bases). The CDR3 loop spans 14 amino acids. CDR1 is SGHTA and CDR2 is FQGNSA in the germline V gene. V lost 4 bases to trimming and J lost 5 bases, with 14 bases between them. CDR3 in DNA: TGTGCCAGCAGCTATAACAGGGTGGGGACTGAAGCTTTCTTT. This gives the protein CASSYNRVGTEAFF.

The V and J genes are TRBV6-2 or TRBV6-3 and TRBJ2-2; 7 positions match TRBD2. This CDR3 has 18 amino acids. V was clipped by 2 bases and J by 3 bases; unmatched bases: 12. Germline CDR1 and CDR2: MNHEY and SVGEGT. The CDR3 loop reads CASSYPFGAGDDTGELFF. CDR3 sequence (DNA): TGTGCCAGCAGTTACCCCTTTGGGGCGGGGGACGACACCGGGGAGCTGTTTTTT.

V usage is TRBV5-1 and J usage is TRBJ1-4; TRBD1 matches 10 bases. The germline V gene encodes CDR1 SGHRS and CDR2 YFSETQ. The CDR3 has 15 amino acids. V lost 4 bases, J lost 4 bases, and 4 bases stayed unmatched. CDR3 in DNA: TGCGCCAGCAGCCGCAGGACAGGGGGTAATGAAAAACTGTTTTTT. Translation: CASSRRTGGNEKLFF.

This rearrangement joins TRBV11-2 to TRBJ1-2, with a tentative D call TRBD1 (6 bases). Trimming shortened V by 0 bases and J by 4 bases, and 12 bases separated the two germline ends. The CDR3 covers 15 residues. Germline CDR1 is SGHAT and CDR2 is FQNNGV. The CDR3 sequence: CASSLDQGSVYGYTF. The CDR3 nucleotides are TGTGCCAGCAGCTTAGATCAGGGGTCCGTCTATGGCTACACCTTC.

CDR3 nucleotides: TGTGCCAGTAGTATGACGAGGGGGCAGGGAACTGAAGCTTTCTTT. This translates into CASSMTRGQGTEAFF. The chain joins TRBV19 to TRBJ1-1; 7 positions match TRBD1. CDR3 length: 15 residues. Germline V lookup: CDR1 LNHDA, CDR2 SQIVND (reference sequence). Unmatched junction bases numbered 9, after V lost 3 bases and J lost 5 bases.

The gene calls are TRBV18 and TRBJ1-2; TRBD1 agrees at 7 bases. The V and J ends lost 6 bases and 4 bases, in that order; junction bases with no gene match: 11. CDR3 size: 15 residues. Germline loops: CDR1 KGHSH, CDR2 LQKENI. The CDR3 spells CASSPTRQGAYGYTF. The CDR3 DNA is TGTGCCAGCTCCCCCACCCGACAGGGCGCCTATGGCTACACCTTC.

This clone came up a few times. V is TRBV10-2 and J is TRBJ2-3, with D possibly being TRBD2 (6 bases). With 2 bases removed from V and 10 bases from J, the gap between germline ends came to 16 bases. The CDR3 length is 14 residues. Germline CDR1 reads WSHSY; CDR2 reads SAAADI. The CDR3: CASSEPSTRSAQYF. CDR3 DNA: TGCGCCAGCAGTGAGCCCTCGACTAGGTCGGCGCAGTATTTT.

The rearrangement joins TRBV12-3 or TRBV12-4 to TRBJ2-7; D is possibly TRBD2 (5 bases). Trimming removed 3 bases at V and 3 bases at J, with 9 bases between. The CDR3 has 13 amino acids. This CDR3 reads CASSFRRDYEQYF. For the CDR3, the DNA is TGTGCCAGCAGTTTCAGACGGGACTACGAGCAGTACTTC.